The source of this T cell receptor (beta chain) is a study of T cells in localized non-small cell lung cancer. Findings of the study overall: Uninvolved adjacent lung, not tumor, had the highest T cell clonality. One tumor region alone was sequenced, and heterogeneity therefore remains possible.

Comments on this clone: Its specificity is unknown.

With V trimmed by 5 bases and J by 4 bases, 7 bases remained unmatched. Looked up from germline, CDR1 is LNHNV and CDR2 is YYDKDF (reference sequence). There are 14 residues in the CDR3. Data came from immunoSEQ multiplex PCR; TCRdb stores just in-frame clones and leaves some out. The sample lists thousands of clones, roughly 27% occurring once. The specimen comprised normal lung tissue next to the tumor, sampled before any cancer treatment. This sequence joins TRBV15 and TRBJ2-5; 7 bases line up with TRBD1. The clonotype was recovered from a man between 40 and 70 years old with stage I lung adenocarcinoma. In DNA, the CDR3 is TGTGCCACCAGCTCAACTCGACAGGGAGAGACCCAGTACTTC. Translation: CATSSTRQGETQYF.